This T cell receptor beta chain is drawn from a study of T cells in localized non-small cell lung cancer (dated by TCRdb to the early 2020s). In the study overall: T cell repertoires of 200 to 250 early-stage NSCLC patients were analyzed, with tumors being compared against uninvolved tumor-adjacent lungs. All 250 or so NSCLC patients in the cohort were treatment-naive and had localized lung tumors that were resected. Of the NSCLC patients, 129 were male and approximately 100 were female, and the mean age was approximately 66 years.

Findings and caveats that apply to the study as a whole: The highest T cell clonality was observed in uninvolved tumor-adjacent lung, where clonality exceeded that of tumor, suggesting that antigenic responses were more focused in uninvolved tumor-adjacent lung. Of the top 100 tumor clones, a median of approximately 60 were detected in paired uninvolved adjacent lung; roughly 29 were also among that lung's top 100. Because the study design was exploratory, TCR variables were selected using unadjusted p-values without false-discovery rate correction. Higher blood T cell density associated with longer overall survival, while higher adjacent-lung clonality associated with shorter survival. Because multi-region tumor sequencing was not performed, intratumor heterogeneity could not be ruled out.

At diagnosis, tumor, uninvolved tumor-adjacent lung and peripheral blood were collected and then preserved as a mix of FFPE and fresh-frozen material. For TCR repertoire profiling, blood samples were analyzed in the form of peripheral blood mononuclear cells. TCR beta CDR3 regions were sequenced from DNA using the immunoSEQ Assay. Per the source publication's procedure: To compute T cell density, TCR beta template counts were normalized to usable DNA, which was estimated by amplifying housekeeping genes. Richness was estimated using the preseqR package, with extrapolation to 400,000 templates for PBMC samples and to 120,000 templates for tissue samples. Clonality was defined by subtracting Pielou's evenness from one. Tissue-enriched TCRs were identified through differential abundance testing performed on productive amino-acid clonotypes, with a minimum total count of 5 and an alpha of 0.1. The Jaccard Index and the Morisita Overlap Index were used to quantify repertoire overlap between compartments. GLIPH grouped TCR beta CDR3s together with public tetramer-defined viral CDR3s, and a viral motif had to include at least three viral sequences and show V-gene enrichment. TCRdb took this table from immuneACCESS and kept in-frame rearrangements with V and J called. Such tables lack part of the clones; where checked against another copy, unresolved V genes explain under half of the gap, and the rest is unexplained. V, J and clone size were drawn from that table, and D and trimming were deduced from the DNA. Present in this sample are 20,000 to 30,000 clones, 80% to 95% of which were seen just once. 2.5% to 3% of the sample goes to the ten largest clones.

The germline V gene sets CDR1 to SGHDN and CDR2 to FVKESK. The CDR3, from cysteine to phenylalanine, totals 16 residues. Only the CDR3 DNA is retained, 48 bases long and in frame from the first base. Relative to germline, V is 4 bases shorter and J is 8 bases shorter, with 21 bases between their ends. As concerns this clone: This clone's antigen is unknown. Base qualities were left out, and no much larger clone turns up one base away.

The specimen was peripheral blood, collected before any cancer treatment. The sequence is built from TRBV14 and TRBJ2-1; TRBD1 is perhaps the D gene, given 5 matching bases. The receptor was isolated from a woman aged 40 to 75 with stage I lung adenocarcinoma. This receptor has the CDR3 CASSRLGQGINDEQFF. The sequence in DNA is TGTGCCAGCAGCCGGTTGGGGCAGGGAATAAATGATGAGCAGTTCTTC.